The clone carrying this TCR beta chain was recorded once. The data were taken from a study of blood T cell repertoires in COVID-19. About the study: From T cells, B-cell-depleted T cells, or PBMCs came the material, which was cDNA or gDNA.

All enrollees were roughly 18 to 95 years old and from approximately 24 US areas. Participants' reported clinical history set cohort assignment. The ends were cut back, 5 bases at V and 10 bases at J, with 15 bases in the middle. The CDR3 consists of 14 residues. The germline V gene has CDR1 KGHSH and CDR2 LQKENI. Profiling relied on immunoSEQ multiplex PCR, and the TCRdb table lists in-frame clones only, not all of them. The sample carries about 400,000 clones, approximately 87% recorded once. This clonotype was sampled from a woman between 50 and 59 years old who had recovered from COVID-19. The sequenced sample was PBMCs or T cells enriched from blood (not recorded which). The chain is built from TRBV18 and TRBJ1-6; a possible D gene is TRBD1 (6 bases). The CDR3 loop is CASSTTGFSSPLHF. The CDR3, as DNA: TGTGCCAGCTCAACAACAGGGTTCAGCTCACCCCTCCACTTT.